This T cell receptor (beta chain) is drawn from a study of control samples from healthy donors and cancer patients. V lost 11 bases, J lost 4 bases, and 10 bases lay in between. CDR3 length: 11 amino acids. Germline values: CDR1 SGHTA, CDR2 FQGNSA. TCRdb's table, derived via immunoSEQ multiplex PCR, lists solely in-frame clones and lacks some. The sample has around 100,000 clones; around 89% are singletons. The sequence came from a man in his 60s with lung cancer. The sequenced sample consisted of PBMCs. The V and J genes are TRBV7-2 and TRBJ2-3; D might be TRBD2 (7 bases). The CDR3: CAGGGADTQYF. The CDR3 DNA reads as TGTGCCGGGGGGGGCGCAGATACGCAGTATTTT. The full variable domain, its missing parts supplied by reference TRBV7-2 and TRBJ2-3, is GAGVSQSPSNKVTEKGKDVELRCDPISGHTALYWYRQSLGQGLEFLIYFQGNSAPDKSGLPSDRFSAERTGGSVSTLTIQRTQQEDSAVYLCAGGGADTQYFGPGTRLTVL.